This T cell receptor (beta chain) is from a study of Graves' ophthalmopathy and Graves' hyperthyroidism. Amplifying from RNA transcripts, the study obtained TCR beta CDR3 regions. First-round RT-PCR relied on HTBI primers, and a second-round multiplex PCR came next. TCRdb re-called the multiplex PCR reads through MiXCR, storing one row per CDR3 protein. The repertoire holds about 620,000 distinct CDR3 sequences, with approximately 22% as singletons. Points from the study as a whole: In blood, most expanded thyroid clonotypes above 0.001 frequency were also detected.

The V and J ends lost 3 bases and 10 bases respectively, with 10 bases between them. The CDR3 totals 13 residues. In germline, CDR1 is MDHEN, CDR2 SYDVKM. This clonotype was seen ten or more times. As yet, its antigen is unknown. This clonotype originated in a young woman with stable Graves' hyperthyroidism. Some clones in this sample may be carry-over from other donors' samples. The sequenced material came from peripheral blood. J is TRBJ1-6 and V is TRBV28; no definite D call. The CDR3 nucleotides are TGTGCCAGCAGTTTGGTTAACAACTCACCCCTCCACTTT. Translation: CASSLVNNSPLHF.